This T cell receptor (beta chain) was found in a study of beta chain features in type 1 diabetes (dated by TCRdb to 2016 to 2019). In terms of the full investigation: Patients and healthy donors did not differ in mean age, gender distribution, total cell number or subset yield. Across all samples, around 100 million sorted cells were examined, and cell number per subset correlated strongly with RNA yield. Naive and central memory subsets were obtained from all 30 or so donors, but regulatory and stem cell-like memory subsets were isolated from only 8 patients and roughly 8 healthy donors. The study compared the TCRB repertoires of sorted circulating CD4+ T cell subsets in recently diagnosed type 1 diabetes patients with those in matched healthy donors. Findings and caveats that apply to the study as a whole: Because small numbers of individuals were included in the HLA sub-analyses, any influence of HLA type on TCRB rearrangement was left unresolved. Shorter templates might be favored by PCR, yet because patient and control samples were amplified and corrected together, any such skew would affect both groups equally. Because cDNA was sequenced instead of genomic DNA, activated cells with high expression could be over-represented, although the groups did not differ in activation or CD3 levels. Naive, central memory and regulatory TCRB repertoires appeared to be more alike among patients than among healthy donors. A moderate but significant shortening of TCRB CDR3 length was observed in type 1 diabetes patients in all four CD4+ subsets. At VDJ recombination sites, type 1 diabetes patients had fewer insertions and more deleted nucleotides, which implies abnormalities in thymic rearrangement.

From each donor, a single peripheral blood sample of around 120 mL on average was drawn into heparinised tubes. Using a panel that included CD45RO, CCR7, CD25, CD127, CD95 and CD27, naive, central memory, regulatory and stem cell-like memory CD4+ T cells were sorted on a BD FACSAria II. Every sorted population had a purity above 95%. PBMCs were separated immediately by Lymphoprep density gradient centrifugation and were stained directly, without being cultured. So that batch effects would be minimized, each experiment stained and sorted samples in pairs, pairing one healthy donor with one patient. The High Capacity cDNA Reverse Transcription Kit was used to reverse transcribe all of the isolated RNA, meaning that expressed TCRB transcripts were what got sequenced. Deep immunoSEQ sequencing was performed on naive, central memory and regulatory T cell samples, with an average of roughly 3.6 million total reads per sample. Sorted cells were lysed in RLT buffer and RNA was extracted with DNase-treated RNeasy Micro or Mini kits, depending on cell number. To prevent cross-contamination, each cell subset was processed individually, whereas patient and healthy donor samples were processed jointly. The immunoSEQ multiplex PCR was used to amplify TCRB sequences from cDNA, generating 87-bp fragments that spanned the CDR3 region. The amplicons were sequenced using the Illumina HiSeq platform. In the original analysis: PCR bias was corrected computationally using synthetic template baselines, and reads within Hamming distance 2 were collapsed, with unmergeable singletons discarded. Reads were aligned against IMGT to assign V, D and J genes, CDR3 length and insertions or deletions at six rearrangement sites. Within each subset, clonotype counts were normalized to sorted cell number, and only after that were true diversity and Gini coefficients computed with the tcR R package. The overlap coefficient, calculated on TCRB nucleotide sequences, was used to quantify repertoire sharing. The clones in this table, taken by TCRdb from immuneACCESS, are in-frame only. Not every clone is retained; where verified, under half of the shortfall comes from an unresolved V gene, and the cause of the rest is unknown. The V and J calls and clone size come from that table; D and trimming were worked out from the DNA. This sample has around 97,000 clones in its table, and 28% of those were observed once. The leading ten clones occupy roughly 0.5% of the sample.

Of note for this clone: No cognate antigen has been identified for it. The input lacks base qualities; no much larger clone sits a single base away.

CDR1 and CDR2 are read off the germline V gene as SGHTA and FQGNSA. From the cysteine through the phenylalanine, the CDR3 covers 15 amino acids. Only the CDR3 part of the read is kept: 45 bases, read in frame from the first base. V was cut back by 1 base and J by 4 bases, leaving a gap of 10 bases between them. The clonotype comes from a woman between 18 and 29 years old with type 1 diabetes. The specimen sequenced was central memory CD4+ T cells from blood. The V and J segments used are TRBV7-2 and TRBJ2-2, and perhaps TRBD2 as D gene, on 5 matching bases. For the CDR3, the sequence is CASSLVGSGTGELFF. The DNA reads TGTGCCAGCAGCTTAGTTGGGAGTGGCACCGGGGAGCTGTTTTTT.